The 21 T cell receptor beta chains given below trace back to one sample, sequenced in a study of blood T cells in healthy people across ages (dated by TCRdb to the mid-2010s). The library was obtained by 5' RACE. These reads were obtained on an Illumina HiSeq 2500. The second PCR ran for about 7 to 11 cycles and used a J-beta primer mix along with a sample-barcoded 5' primer. Through fastp at Q25 and MiXCR, TCRdb rebuilt clones from the public reads, retaining in-frame beta chains. One record per CDR3 amino acid sequence lists the most common genes and DNA. The table for this sample lists about 730,000 distinct CDR3 sequences; about 40% of them were counted only once. About 20% of the sample lies in the top ten. Sequenced material: blood. Every receptor here comes from a woman aged 55-69 years in good health.

Remarks on this clonotype: Being one base from a much bigger clone, this may be a read error. This chain links TRBV11-2 with TRBJ2-3; D may be TRBD2 (5 bases). This CDR3 has 18 residues. Germline V gene sequence: CDR1 SGHAT, CDR2 FQNNGV. V was shortened by 1 base and J by 2 bases, with 19 bases between the two germline ends. In DNA form, the CDR3 reads TGTGCCAGCAGCTTAGGACGTGGTGTGGGAGTCAACACAGATACGCAGTATTTT. The encoded protein is CASSLGRGVGVNTDTQYF. The whole variable domain, filled in from reference TRBV11-2 and TRBJ2-3, reads EAGVAQSPRYKIIEKRQSVAFWCNPISGHATLYWYQQILGQGPKLLIQFQNNGVVDDSQLPKDRFSAERLKGVDSTLKIQPAKLEDSAVYLCASSLGRGVGVNTDTQYFGPGTRLTVL.

This clonotype has a handful of counts. CDR3 sequence (DNA): TGCGCCAGCAGAACTCTTAGCGGGAGGGATAGGAACATTCAGTACTTC. Protein product: CASRTLSGRDRNIQYF. This chain connects TRBV5-1 to TRBJ2-4, with 11 bases matching TRBD2. Unmatched junction bases numbered 11, after V lost 5 bases and J lost 7 bases. Looked up from germline, CDR1 is SGHRS and CDR2 is YFSETQ. This CDR3 has 16 amino acids.

V is TRBV6-6 and J is TRBJ2-1; D gene ambiguous. From germline, CDR1 is MNHNY and CDR2 SVGAGI (reference sequence). The CDR3 extends over 14 amino acids. Trimming stripped 1 base from V and 7 bases from J, with 11 bases between. The CDR3 DNA sequence: TGTGCCAGCAGTTACTGGGGAATGAGGAATGAGCAGTTCTTC. This sequence encodes CASSYWGMRNEQFF.

This clonotype was found once. The CDR3 is CASSQVIQTAFDSPLHF. CDR3 coding DNA: TGTGCCAGCAGCCAAGTCATTCAAACAGCGTTTGATTCACCCCTCCACTTT. This chain uses TRBV3-1 with TRBJ1-6; D is unclear. The CDR3 extends over 17 amino acids. The germline V and J ends were trimmed by 1 base and 8 bases, with 18 bases remaining between them. The germline V gene has CDR1 LGHDT and CDR2 YNNKEL (reference sequence).

This clonotype appeared once. The V call is TRBV9, the J call TRBJ2-7, with TRBD1 as a possible D gene (7 bases). The CDR3 runs to 14 residues. The V gene's germline CDR1 is SGDLS and CDR2 YYNGEE. V was clipped by 3 bases and J by 6 bases, with 16 bases between them. The CDR3 DNA sequence: TGTGCCAGCAGCGCGAGTCACAGGGGAGGCGAGCAGTACTTC. Protein sequence: CASSASHRGGEQYF.

This clonotype showed up just a few times. The chain uses TRBV7-2 and TRBJ2-1; the D is unclear. The V end was cut by 2 bases, the J end by 0 bases, with 11 bases between. Germline V gives CDR1 SGHTA, CDR2 FQGNSA. This CDR3 has 16 residues. CDR3 loop: CASSLSAAHSYNEQFF. CDR3 nucleotide sequence: TGTGCCAGCAGCTTATCGGCAGCGCACTCCTACAATGAGCAGTTCTTC.

The V gene is TRBV14, the J gene TRBJ2-4, with D possibly TRBD1 on 5 matching bases. V lost 1 base and J 4 bases, leaving 8 bases between the germline ends. Germline CDR1 and CDR2: SGHDN and FVKESK. The CDR3 sequence is 14 residues long. The CDR3 bases are TGTGCCAGCAGCCAAGTTGGGGCTAAAAACATTCAGTACTTC. This translates into CASSQVGAKNIQYF. The full variable domain, rest sourced from reference TRBV14 and TRBJ2-4, is EAGVTQFPSHSVIEKGQTVTLRCDPISGHDNLYWYRRVMGKEIKFLLHFVKESKQDESGMPNNRFLAERTGGTYSTLKVQPAELEDSGVYFCASSQVGAKNIQYFGAGTRLSVL.

Points on this clonotype: A read error may produce the germline difference seen at one junction end. The chain couples TRBV9 to TRBJ2-1; TRBD2 aligns across 10 bases. The end of the DNA fits TRBJ2-7 better, so the J call may be wrong. CDR3 length equals 15 residues. The V gene's germline CDR1 is SGDLS and CDR2 YYNGEE. CDR3 sequence (DNA): TGTACCAGCAGCGCCCTAGCCGGGACTAGCGACGAGCAGTACTTC. Residues: CTSSALAGTSDEQYF.

This clonotype came up a few times. The chain links TRBV12-3 or TRBV12-4 to TRBJ2-2; D possibly corresponds to TRBD1 (5 bases). Trimming left V 6 bases short and J 2 bases short, with 16 bases between. This CDR3 comprises 16 residues. In nucleotides, the CDR3 is TGTGCCAGCAGACATAGACAGAGTTTCAACACCGGGGAGCTGTTTTTT. This encodes CASRHRQSFNTGELFF.

The J gene is TRBJ1-1, the V gene TRBV20-1; unclear D gene. Trimming cost V 6 bases and J 0 bases, with 8 bases left between them. This CDR3 spans 12 amino acids. Looked up from germline, CDR1 is DFQATT and CDR2 is SNEGSKA (reference sequence). In DNA, the CDR3 is TGCAGTGCCCCAGCGGTGAACACTGAAGCTTTCTTT. This encodes CSAPAVNTEAFF.

In this sample, this clonotype turned up many times. The genes are TRBV7-2 and TRBJ2-7, with 9 bases identical to TRBD1. The CDR3 consists of 15 residues. CDR1 is SGHTA and CDR2 is FQGNSA in the germline V gene. V dropped 2 bases and J dropped 2; count of bases not matched to a gene: 4. CDR3 sequence: CASSLNGQGPYEQYF. In nucleotides, the CDR3 is TGTGCCAGCAGCTTAAATGGACAGGGGCCCTACGAGCAGTACTTC.

This chain uses TRBV29-1 with TRBJ2-4; 7 positions match TRBD1. The DNA end is a closer match to TRBJ2-5, so the J assignment may be wrong. The CDR3 length is 15 residues. Germline CDR1 reads SQVTM; CDR2 reads ANQGSEA. CDR3 nucleotides: TGCAGCGTTGAACAGGCAGGGGGTACGGGGGAGACCCAGTACTTC. Encoded protein: CSVEQAGGTGETQYF.

The chain combines TRBV5-5 with TRBJ2-7, with D maybe TRBD1 (5 bases). Germline CDR1 SGHKS, CDR2 YYEKEE (reference sequence). The CDR3 consists of 16 residues. The V end lost 0 bases, the J end lost 0 bases, and 13 bases lay between the germline ends. The CDR3 DNA is TGTGCCAGCAGCTTGGGAAGGGGCCAGACCTCCTACGAGCAGTACTTC. It codes for CASSLGRGQTSYEQYF.

This chain links TRBV20-1 with TRBJ2-5; a weak D match, TRBD2 (6 bases). The germline V gene encodes CDR1 DFQATT and CDR2 SNEGSKA (reference sequence). The CDR3 spans 15 residues. With 6 bases removed from V and 2 bases from J, the gap between germline ends came to 19 bases. The chain's CDR3 is CSARRGRGLQETQYF. In DNA form, the CDR3 reads TGCAGTGCCAGGCGGGGTCGCGGGCTACAAGAGACCCAGTACTTC.

This clonotype was picked up a small number of times. This rearrangement joins TRBV6-1 to TRBJ2-7; 9 bases fit TRBD1. Germline V lookup: CDR1 MNHNS, CDR2 SASEGT. The CDR3 consists of 15 residues. Losses at the gene ends were 2 bases for V and 6 bases for J; bases not matched to a gene: 8. This CDR3 reads CASSEHRGRVREQYF. Here the CDR3 DNA reads TGTGCCAGCAGTGAACACAGGGGGCGCGTACGCGAGCAGTACTTC.

This clonotype was observed a few times. The chain is built from TRBV5-1 and TRBJ2-6; possible D gene TRBD1, 6 bases. CDR1 is SGHRS, CDR2 YFSETQ, per germline. The CDR3 has 14 amino acids. The germline V and J ends were trimmed by 4 bases and 8 bases, with 13 bases remaining between them. CDR3 amino acids: CASSATGTSNVLTF. As DNA, the CDR3 is TGCGCCAGCAGCGCAACCGGGACATCCAACGTCCTGACTTTC.

The chain recombines TRBV28 with TRBJ1-2; TRBD1 might be the D (6 bases). CDR3 length: 14 amino acids. CDR1 is MDHEN, CDR2 SYDVKM, per germline. With 5 bases removed from V and 4 bases from J, the gap between germline ends came to 14 bases. CDR3 coding DNA: TGTGCCAGCAGTCTTTTGTTAGGGGGCTATGGCTACACCTTC. It translates to CASSLLLGGYGYTF.

In its sample, this clonotype was seen a few times. The rearrangement uses TRBV5-1 and TRBJ2-7, with 11 bases identical to TRBD1. Germline assignment: CDR1 SGHRS and CDR2 YFSETQ. V lost 5 bases to trimming and J lost 2 bases; unmatched junction nucleotides: 6. CDR3 length: 15 amino acids. This chain's CDR3 is CASSEGTGGTYEQYF. The CDR3 coding sequence is TGCGCCAGCAGTGAGGGGACAGGGGGGACCTACGAGCAGTACTTC.

The J gene is TRBJ1-5, the V gene TRBV28; D gene uncertain. Germline assignment: CDR1 MDHEN and CDR2 SYDVKM. The CDR3 is 14 amino acids. The V end lost 0 bases, the J end lost 7 bases, and 10 bases lay between the germline ends. CDR3 DNA sequence: TGTGCCAGCAGTTTATGGGATGTTGGCCAGCCCCAGCATTTT. Its protein is CASSLWDVGQPQHF. The variable domain in full, with the rest retrieved from reference TRBV28 and TRBJ1-5, is DVKVTQSSRYLVKRTGEKVFLECVQDMDHENMFWYRQDPGLGLRLIYFSYDVKMKEKGDIPEGYSVSREKKERFSLILESASTNQTSMYLCASSLWDVGQPQHFGDGTRLSIL.

V and J are TRBV28 and TRBJ2-5; no reliable D call. The germline gives CDR1 MDHEN, CDR2 SYDVKM. Deletions cut 7 bases from V and 5 bases from J, with 11 bases between. The CDR3 runs to 12 residues. CDR3 loop: CASNGVGETQYF. The CDR3 bases are TGTGCCAGCAATGGGGTGGGGGAGACCCAGTACTTC.

The sample holds many counts of this clonotype. The chain uses TRBV6-5 and TRBJ2-5, with D possibly matching TRBD1 (6 bases). This CDR3 contains 14 residues. The germline V gene encodes CDR1 MNHEY and CDR2 SVGAGI. The germline V and J ends were trimmed by 1 base and 5 bases, with 11 bases remaining between them. CDR3 sequence (DNA): TGTGCCAGCAGTTACTACAGGGATGTGGAGACCCAGTACTTC. Translation gives CASSYYRDVETQYF.